What follows are 18 T cell receptor beta chains derived from one specimen sequenced in a study of T cell responses to AZD1222 COVID-19 vaccine. TCRdb's table, derived via immunoSEQ multiplex PCR, lists solely in-frame clones and lacks some. The sample contains hundreds of thousands of clones, 90% to 95% of which appear only once. The specimen comprised peripheral blood, sampled 28 days after the second AZD1222 dose. The receptors were sampled from an adult who received the AZD1222 COVID-19 vaccine.

This rearrangement joins TRBV7-2 to TRBJ2-7; possible D gene TRBD2, 6 bases. Germline CDR1 SGHTA, CDR2 FQGNSA. Trimming removed 1 base at V and 5 bases at J, with 12 bases between. This CDR3 comprises 14 residues. In DNA, the CDR3 is TGTGCCAGCAGCTTAGACGGGAGTATCGACGAGCAGTACTTC. It encodes CASSLDGSIDEQYF.

This chain joins TRBV5-1 and TRBJ1-1; D is perhaps TRBD1 (6 bases). CDR1 SGHRS and CDR2 YFSETQ come from the germline V gene. CDR3 length equals 14 residues. V gave up 0 bases and J gave up 7 bases, with 13 bases separating them. CDR3 in amino acids: CASSLAGQKYEAFF. In DNA form, the CDR3 reads TGCGCCAGCAGCTTGGCTGGACAGAAGTATGAAGCTTTCTTT.

The V and J genes are TRBV28 and TRBJ1-1; D not certain. This CDR3 has 12 amino acids. The germline V gene encodes CDR1 MDHEN and CDR2 SYDVKM. Trimming stripped 11 bases from V and 0 bases from J, with 10 bases between. In DNA form, the CDR3 reads TGTGCCTGCAAGGAGATGAACACTGAAGCTTTCTTT. The encoded protein is CACKEMNTEAFF. Looking up the rest from reference TRBV28 and TRBJ1-1 gives the full variable domain: DVKVTQSSRYLVKRTGEKVFLECVQDMDHENMFWYRQDPGLGLRLIYFSYDVKMKEKGDIPEGYSVSREKKERFSLILESASTNQTSMYLCACKEMNTEAFFGQGTRLTVV.

The V call is TRBV10-3, the J call TRBJ1-2; D perhaps matches TRBD1 (5 bases). This CDR3 has 15 residues. Per germline, CDR1 ENHRY and CDR2 SYGVKD. V lost 0 bases and J lost 8, with 16 bases in between. CDR3 sequence (DNA): TGTGCCATCAGTGAGTCCGGAGGGGCGTCGTACGGCTACACCTTC. Translated, it gives CAISESGGASYGYTF.

This clone was observed a single time. The chain employs TRBV19 and TRBJ1-4; TRBD1 agrees at 11 bases. Per germline, CDR1 LNHDA and CDR2 SQIVND (reference sequence). V dropped 3 bases and J dropped 8; count of bases not matched to a gene: 2. The CDR3 extends over 14 amino acids. In nucleotides, the CDR3 is TGTGCCAGTAGTATGGGACAGGGGGAAGAAAAACTGTTTTTT. Its protein product is CASSMGQGEEKLFF.

CDR3 residues: CASSYNGGDQPQHF. CDR3 nucleotide sequence: TGTGCCAGCAGTTACAATGGCGGGGATCAGCCCCAGCATTTT. This chain links TRBV6-6 with TRBJ1-5; D ambiguous. CDR1 is MNHNY and CDR2 is SVGAGI in the germline V gene (reference sequence). This CDR3 is 14 amino acids long. Trimming removed 2 bases from V and 5 bases from J, with 10 bases in between.

As for this clone: The junction shows a germline mismatch at one end, possibly a read error. This chain links TRBV4-3 with TRBJ1-2, with 7 bases aligning to TRBD1. The germline V gene has CDR1 LGHNA and CDR2 YSLEER. This CDR3 region has 13 residues. The CDR3 loop is CASSQEIQGLHDF. The DNA of the CDR3 is TGCGCCAGCAGCCAAGAAATACAGGGGCTCCACGACTTC.

This CDR3 reads CASRSFYEQYF. The CDR3 bases are TGTGCCAGCAGATCCTTCTACGAGCAGTACTTC. The chain has TRBV28 and TRBJ2-7; D unclear. The CDR3 is made up of 11 amino acids. Germline CDR1 is MDHEN and CDR2 is SYDVKM. V lost 6 bases, J lost 3 bases, and 6 bases lay in between.

This chain uses TRBV27 with TRBJ2-2; D possibly uses TRBD1 or TRBD2 (7 bases each). The CDR3 totals 16 residues. Germline values: CDR1 MNHEY, CDR2 SMNVEV (reference sequence). V was cut by 4 bases and J by 4 bases, with 16 bases left in between. The CDR3 DNA is TGTGCCAGCAGTTCCCCAGGGGGGGGGCGCACCGGGGAGCTGTTTTTT. Amino acids: CASSSPGGGRTGELFF.

The chain uses TRBV4-3 and TRBJ1-6; 9 bases map to TRBD1. J was trimmed by 3 bases and V by 4 bases; bases with no gene match: 10. Per the germline V gene, CDR1 is LGHNA and CDR2 is YSLEER. The CDR3 loop spans 18 amino acids. Here the CDR3 DNA reads TGCGCCAGCAGCCTATTCACCGGGACAGGGAACTATAATTCACCCCTCCACTTT. Translated, it gives CASSLFTGTGNYNSPLHF.

The CDR3: CASSLASEGRKETQYF. Here the CDR3 DNA reads TGTGCCAGCAGCTTAGCGTCGGAGGGAAGAAAGGAGACCCAGTACTTC. The V call is TRBV7-9, the J call TRBJ2-5, with TRBD2 as a possible D gene (6 bases). Trimming took off 0 bases at V and 5 bases at J, with 16 bases between the two ends. Germline-derived CDR1 and CDR2 are SEHNR and FQNEAQ (reference sequence). This CDR3 is 16 amino acids long.

The V gene is TRBV27, the J gene TRBJ2-7, with D perhaps TRBD2 (5 bases). With 5 bases removed from V and 1 base from J, the gap between germline ends came to 18 bases. The CDR3 extends over 16 amino acids. From germline, CDR1 is MNHEY and CDR2 SMNVEV (reference sequence). CDR3 in DNA: TGTGCCAGCAGTAAAAGACTCTCAACGGGGTCCTACGAGCAGTACTTC. Residues: CASSKRLSTGSYEQYF.

This chain links TRBV4-2 with TRBJ2-2; maybe TRBD2 (5 bases). CDR3 length equals 14 residues. In germline, CDR1 is LGHNA, CDR2 YNFKEQ. The V and J ends lost 3 bases and 6 bases respectively, with 11 bases between them. This CDR3 is CASSQNLAPGELFF. CDR3 nucleotides: TGTGCCAGCAGCCAGAACCTAGCTCCCGGGGAGCTGTTTTTT.

This clone has just one count. The V gene is TRBV28, the J gene TRBJ1-3; 7 bases are a match to TRBD1. Germline loops: CDR1 MDHEN, CDR2 SYDVKM. The length of the CDR3 is 14 residues. V gave up 6 bases and J gave up 0 bases; unmatched junction bases: 2. CDR3 in amino acids: CASRTGSSGNTIYF. CDR3 DNA: TGTGCCAGCAGGACAGGGTCCTCTGGAAACACCATATATTTT.

V usage is TRBV3-1 (or the pseudogene TRBV3-2) and J usage is TRBJ1-2; D perhaps matches TRBD1 (6 bases). CDR3 length: 15 residues. Per the germline V gene, CDR1 is LGHDT and CDR2 is YNNKEL (reference sequence). The V end lost 5 bases, the J end lost 5 bases, and 18 bases lay between the germline ends. The DNA for the CDR3 is TGTGCCAGCAGCTCTTCGGGCAGGGGAGGATATGGCTACACCTTC. Translating gives CASSSSGRGGYGYTF.

The V gene is TRBV2, the J gene TRBJ1-1; the match to TRBD1 covers 7 bases. The CDR3 sequence is 13 residues long. Trimming at V came to 5 bases and at J to 11 bases, leaving 11 bases not matched to a gene. Germline values: CDR1 SNHLY, CDR2 FYNNEI. The CDR3 spells CASSWTGQAGAFF. The CDR3 nucleotides read TGTGCCAGCAGTTGGACAGGCCAAGCTGGGGCTTTCTTT.

This chain joins TRBV6-5 and TRBJ1-5; TRBD1 might be the D (5 bases). Germline V gives CDR1 MNHEY, CDR2 SVGAGI. V dropped 6 bases and J dropped 1 base, with 13 bases sitting between them. The CDR3 covers 15 residues. The CDR3 coding sequence is TGTGCCAGCAGGCAGGGCACCTGGAGCAATCAGCCCCAGCATTTT. Amino acid sequence: CASRQGTWSNQPQHF.

V usage is TRBV3-1 (or the pseudogene TRBV3-2) and J usage is TRBJ2-3, with D maybe TRBD1 (6 bases). Germline CDR1 is LGHDT and CDR2 is YNNKEL (reference sequence). Trimming took 4 bases from V and 3 from J, leaving 8 bases between them. The CDR3 loop spans 13 amino acids. This CDR3 reads CASSLQGTDTQYF. The DNA for the CDR3 is TGTGCCAGCAGCCTACAGGGAACAGATACGCAGTATTTT.